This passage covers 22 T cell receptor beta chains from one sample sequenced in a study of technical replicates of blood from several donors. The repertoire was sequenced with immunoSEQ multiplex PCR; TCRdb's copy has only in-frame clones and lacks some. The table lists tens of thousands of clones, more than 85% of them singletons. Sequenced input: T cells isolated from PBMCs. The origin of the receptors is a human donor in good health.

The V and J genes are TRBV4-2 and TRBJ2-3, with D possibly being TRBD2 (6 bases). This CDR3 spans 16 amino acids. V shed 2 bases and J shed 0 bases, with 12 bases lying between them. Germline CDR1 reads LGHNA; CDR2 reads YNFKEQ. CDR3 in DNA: TGTGCCAGCAGCCAACCTAGCGCCTCTAGCACAGATACGCAGTATTTT. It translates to CASSQPSASSTDTQYF.

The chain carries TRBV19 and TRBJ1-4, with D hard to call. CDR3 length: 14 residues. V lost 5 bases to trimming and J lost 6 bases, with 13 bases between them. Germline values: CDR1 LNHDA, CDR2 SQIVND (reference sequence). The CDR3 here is CASSLNRFDEKLFF. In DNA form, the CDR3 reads TGTGCCAGTAGTCTAAACCGTTTCGATGAAAAACTGTTTTTT. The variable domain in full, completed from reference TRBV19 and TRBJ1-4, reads DGGITQSPKYLFRKEGQNVTLSCEQNLNHDAMYWYRQDPGQGLRLIYYSQIVNDFQKGDIAEGYSVSREKKESFPLTVTSAQKNPTAFYLCASSLNRFDEKLFFGSGTQLSVL.

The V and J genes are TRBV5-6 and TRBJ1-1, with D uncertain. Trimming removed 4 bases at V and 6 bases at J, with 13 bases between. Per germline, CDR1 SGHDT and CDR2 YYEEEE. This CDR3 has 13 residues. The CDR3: CASSRRGVAEAFF. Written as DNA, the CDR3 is TGTGCCAGCAGCCGGCGCGGGGTCGCTGAAGCTTTCTTT.

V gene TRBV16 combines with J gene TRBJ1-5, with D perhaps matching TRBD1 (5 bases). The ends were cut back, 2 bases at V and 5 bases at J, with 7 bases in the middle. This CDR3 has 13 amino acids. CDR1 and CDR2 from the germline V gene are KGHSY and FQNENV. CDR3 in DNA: TGTGCCAGCAGCCAAGGAGGGGATCAGCCCCAGCATTTT. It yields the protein CASSQGGDQPQHF. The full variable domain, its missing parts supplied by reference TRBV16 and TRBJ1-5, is GEEVAQTPKHLVRGEGQKAKLYCAPIKGHSYVFWYQQVLKNEFKFLISFQNENVFDETGMPKERFSAKCLPNSPCSLEIQATKLEDSAVYFCASSQGGDQPQHFGDGTRLSIL.

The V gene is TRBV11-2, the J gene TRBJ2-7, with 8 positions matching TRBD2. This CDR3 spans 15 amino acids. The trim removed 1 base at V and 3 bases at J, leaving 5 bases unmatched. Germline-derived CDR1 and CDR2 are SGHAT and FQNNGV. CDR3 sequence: CASSLGAGGLYEQYF. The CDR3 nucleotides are TGTGCCAGCAGCTTAGGGGCGGGAGGTCTCTACGAGCAGTACTTC.

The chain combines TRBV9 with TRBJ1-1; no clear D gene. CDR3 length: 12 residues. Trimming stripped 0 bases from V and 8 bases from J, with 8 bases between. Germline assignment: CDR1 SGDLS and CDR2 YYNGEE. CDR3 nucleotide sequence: TGTGCCAGCAGCGTAGGTACATCAGAAGCTTTCTTT. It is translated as CASSVGTSEAFF.

CDR3 region: CASSLKREANEQFF. In DNA, the CDR3 is TGTGCCAGCAGCTTAAAGCGGGAGGCGAATGAGCAGTTCTTC. This sequence joins TRBV13 and TRBJ2-1; TRBD2 matches at 9 bases. CDR1 and CDR2 (germline): PRHDT, FYEKMQ (reference sequence). This CDR3 is 14 amino acids long. With V trimmed by 2 bases and J by 7 bases, 3 bases remained unmatched.

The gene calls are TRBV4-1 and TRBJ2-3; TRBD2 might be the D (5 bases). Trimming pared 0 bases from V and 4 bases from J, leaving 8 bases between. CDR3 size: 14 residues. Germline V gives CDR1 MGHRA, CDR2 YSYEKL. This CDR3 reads CASSQDSVPDTQYF. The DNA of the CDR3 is TGCGCCAGCAGCCAAGATAGCGTTCCAGATACGCAGTATTTT.

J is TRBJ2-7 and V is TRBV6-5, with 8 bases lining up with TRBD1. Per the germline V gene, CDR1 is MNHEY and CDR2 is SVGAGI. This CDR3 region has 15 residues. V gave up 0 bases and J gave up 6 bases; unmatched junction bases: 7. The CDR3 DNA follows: TGTGCCAGCAGTTACTCGGGTGACAGGGGAGGCGAGCAGTACTTC. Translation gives CASSYSGDRGGEQYF.

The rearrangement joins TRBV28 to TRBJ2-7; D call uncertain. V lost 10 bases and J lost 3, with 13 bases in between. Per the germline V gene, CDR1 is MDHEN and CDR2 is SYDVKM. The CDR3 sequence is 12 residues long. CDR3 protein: CATRKTGYEQYF. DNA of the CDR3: TGTGCCACCCGAAAGACTGGCTACGAGCAGTACTTC. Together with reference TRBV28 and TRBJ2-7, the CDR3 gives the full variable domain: DVKVTQSSRYLVKRTGEKVFLECVQDMDHENMFWYRQDPGLGLRLIYFSYDVKMKEKGDIPEGYSVSREKKERFSLILESASTNQTSMYLCATRKTGYEQYFGPGTRLTVT.

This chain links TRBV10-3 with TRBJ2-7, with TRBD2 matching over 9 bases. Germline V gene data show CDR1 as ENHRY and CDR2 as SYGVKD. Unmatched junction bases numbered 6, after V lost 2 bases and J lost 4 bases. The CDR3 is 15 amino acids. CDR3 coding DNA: TGTGCCATCAGTGAGATAGCGGGAGTGAGTTACGAGCAGTACTTC. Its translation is CAISEIAGVSYEQYF.

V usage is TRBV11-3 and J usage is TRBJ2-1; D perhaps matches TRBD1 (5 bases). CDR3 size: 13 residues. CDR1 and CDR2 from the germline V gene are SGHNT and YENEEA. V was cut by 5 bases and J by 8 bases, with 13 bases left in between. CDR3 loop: CASSQSLGDEQFF. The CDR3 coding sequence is TGTGCCAGCAGCCAATCCCTAGGGGATGAGCAGTTCTTC.

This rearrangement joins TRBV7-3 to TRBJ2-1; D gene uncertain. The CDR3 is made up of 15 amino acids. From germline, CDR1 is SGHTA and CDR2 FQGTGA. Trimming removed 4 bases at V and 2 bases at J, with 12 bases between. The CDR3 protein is CASSSIESPYNEQFF. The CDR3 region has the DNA TGTGCCAGCAGCTCAATAGAGTCCCCCTACAATGAGCAGTTCTTC.

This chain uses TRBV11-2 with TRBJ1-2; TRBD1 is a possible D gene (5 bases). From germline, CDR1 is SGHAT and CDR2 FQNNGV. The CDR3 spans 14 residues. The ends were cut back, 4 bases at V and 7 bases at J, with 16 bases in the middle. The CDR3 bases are TGTGCCAGCAGCTCTAACCAGGGCAGGAGTGGCTACACCTTC. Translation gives CASSSNQGRSGYTF. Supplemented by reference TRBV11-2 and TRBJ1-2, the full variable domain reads EAGVAQSPRYKIIEKRQSVAFWCNPISGHATLYWYQQILGQGPKLLIQFQNNGVVDDSQLPKDRFSAERLKGVDSTLKIQPAKLEDSAVYLCASSSNQGRSGYTFGSGTRLTVV.

CDR3 sequence: CASSFLTSGRTGELFF. The DNA for the CDR3 is TGCGCCAGCAGCTTCTTGACTAGCGGGAGGACCGGGGAGCTGTTTTTT. This chain uses TRBV5-1 with TRBJ2-2, with 13 bases lining up with TRBD2. The CDR3 consists of 16 residues. The ends lost 2 bases at V and 5 bases at J; junction bases unmatched: 3. Germline V gene lookup returns CDR1 SGHRS and CDR2 YFSETQ. The whole variable domain, filled in from reference TRBV5-1 and TRBJ2-2, reads KAGVTQTPRYLIKTRGQQVTLSCSPISGHRSVSWYQQTPGQGLQFLFEYFSETQRNKGNFPGRFSGRQFSNSRSEMNVSTLELGDSALYLCASSFLTSGRTGELFFGEGSRLTVL.

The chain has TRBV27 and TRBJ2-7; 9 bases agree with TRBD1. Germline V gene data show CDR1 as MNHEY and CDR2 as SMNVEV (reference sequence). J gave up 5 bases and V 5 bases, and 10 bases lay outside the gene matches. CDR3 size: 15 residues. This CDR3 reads CASSALHRGLNEQYF. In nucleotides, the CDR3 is TGTGCCAGCAGTGCGCTCCACAGGGGGCTCAACGAGCAGTACTTC.

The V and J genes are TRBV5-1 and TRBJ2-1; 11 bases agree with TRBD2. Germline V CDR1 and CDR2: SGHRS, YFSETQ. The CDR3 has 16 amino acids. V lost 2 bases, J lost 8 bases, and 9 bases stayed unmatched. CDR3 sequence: CASSFLAGGPGDEQFF. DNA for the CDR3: TGCGCCAGCAGCTTCTTAGCGGGAGGGCCCGGGGATGAGCAGTTCTTC.

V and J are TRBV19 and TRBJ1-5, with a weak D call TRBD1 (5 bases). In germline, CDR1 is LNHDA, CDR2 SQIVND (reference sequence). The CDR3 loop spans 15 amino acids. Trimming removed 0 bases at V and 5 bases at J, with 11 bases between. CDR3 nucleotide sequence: TGTGCCAGTAGTATAGACGCGGGGGGGGATCAGCCCCAGCATTTT. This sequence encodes CASSIDAGGDQPQHF.

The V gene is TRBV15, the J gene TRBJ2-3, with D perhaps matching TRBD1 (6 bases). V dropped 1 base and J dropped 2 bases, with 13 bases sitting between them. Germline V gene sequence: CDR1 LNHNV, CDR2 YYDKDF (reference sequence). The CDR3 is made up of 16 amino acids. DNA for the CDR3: TGTGCCACCAGCAGAGCGGACTGGGGGCACACAGATACGCAGTATTTT. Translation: CATSRADWGHTDTQYF.

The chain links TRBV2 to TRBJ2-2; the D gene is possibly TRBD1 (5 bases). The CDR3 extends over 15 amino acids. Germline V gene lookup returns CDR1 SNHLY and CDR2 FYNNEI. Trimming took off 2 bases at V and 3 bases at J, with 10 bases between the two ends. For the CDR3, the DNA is TGTGCCAGCAGTGAACTAAGGGGCTACACCGGGGAGCTGTTTTTT. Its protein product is CASSELRGYTGELFF.

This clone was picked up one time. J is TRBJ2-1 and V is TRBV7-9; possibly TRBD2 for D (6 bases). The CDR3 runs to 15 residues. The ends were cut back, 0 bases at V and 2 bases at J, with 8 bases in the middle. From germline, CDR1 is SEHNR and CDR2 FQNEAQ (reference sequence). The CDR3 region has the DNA TGTGCCAGCAGCTTAGCCAGGGAGGCCTACAATGAGCAGTTCTTC. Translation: CASSLAREAYNEQFF.

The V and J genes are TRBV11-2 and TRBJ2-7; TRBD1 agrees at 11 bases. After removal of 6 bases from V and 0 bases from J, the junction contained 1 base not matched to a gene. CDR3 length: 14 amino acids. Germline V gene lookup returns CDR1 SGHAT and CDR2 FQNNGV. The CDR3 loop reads CASRGQGGSYEQYF. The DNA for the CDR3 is TGTGCCAGCAGGGGACAGGGGGGCTCCTACGAGCAGTACTTC.